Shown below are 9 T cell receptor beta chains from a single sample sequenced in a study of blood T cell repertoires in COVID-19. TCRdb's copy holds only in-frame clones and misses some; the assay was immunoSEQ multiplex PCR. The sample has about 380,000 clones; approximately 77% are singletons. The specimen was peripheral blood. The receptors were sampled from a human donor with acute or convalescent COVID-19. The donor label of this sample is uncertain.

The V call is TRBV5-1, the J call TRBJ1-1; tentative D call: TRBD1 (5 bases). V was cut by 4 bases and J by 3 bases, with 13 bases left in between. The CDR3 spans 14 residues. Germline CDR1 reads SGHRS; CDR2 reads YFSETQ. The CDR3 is CASSPSGGDTEAFF. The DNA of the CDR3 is TGCGCCAGCAGCCCGTCCGGAGGGGACACTGAAGCTTTCTTT.

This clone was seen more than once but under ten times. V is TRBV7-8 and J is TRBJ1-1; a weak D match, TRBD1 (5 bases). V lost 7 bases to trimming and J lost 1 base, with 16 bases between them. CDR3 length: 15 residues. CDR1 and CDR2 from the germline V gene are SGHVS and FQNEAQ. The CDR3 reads CASTRDSGRNTEAFF. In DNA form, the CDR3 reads TGTGCCAGCACCCGGGACTCCGGGAGGAACACTGAAGCTTTCTTT.

The CDR3 nucleotides are TGTGCCAGCAGCTTAGGCCCGAGGACACAGCCCCAGCATTTT. Its translation: CASSLGPRTQPQHF. This chain links TRBV13 with TRBJ1-5, with D maybe TRBD1 (5 bases). The V end lost 0 bases, the J end lost 7 bases, and 10 bases lay between the germline ends. Germline CDR1 reads PRHDT; CDR2 reads FYEKMQ (reference sequence). This CDR3 is 14 amino acids long.

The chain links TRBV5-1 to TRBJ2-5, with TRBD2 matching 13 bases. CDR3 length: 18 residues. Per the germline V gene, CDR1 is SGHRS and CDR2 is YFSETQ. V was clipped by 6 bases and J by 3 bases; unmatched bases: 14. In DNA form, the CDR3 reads TGCGCCAGCACGCCCGGGACTAGCGGGGTCAGAGTCAAAGAGACCCAGTACTTC. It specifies CASTPGTSGVRVKETQYF.

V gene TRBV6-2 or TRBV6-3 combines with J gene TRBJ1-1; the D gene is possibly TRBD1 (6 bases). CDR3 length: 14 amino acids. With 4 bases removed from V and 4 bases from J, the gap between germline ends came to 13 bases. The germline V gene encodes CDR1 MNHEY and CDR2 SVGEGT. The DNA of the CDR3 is TGTGCCAGCAGTTCCCAATGGGGGCGCACTGAAGCTTTCTTT. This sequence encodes CASSSQWGRTEAFF.

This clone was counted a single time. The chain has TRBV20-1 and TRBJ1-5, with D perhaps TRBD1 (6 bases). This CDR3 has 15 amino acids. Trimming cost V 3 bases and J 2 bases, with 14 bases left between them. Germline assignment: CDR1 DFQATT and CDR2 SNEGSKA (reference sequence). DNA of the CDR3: TGCAGTGCTAGTCAGGGGACCGGGGGCAATCAGCCCCAGCATTTT. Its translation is CSASQGTGGNQPQHF.

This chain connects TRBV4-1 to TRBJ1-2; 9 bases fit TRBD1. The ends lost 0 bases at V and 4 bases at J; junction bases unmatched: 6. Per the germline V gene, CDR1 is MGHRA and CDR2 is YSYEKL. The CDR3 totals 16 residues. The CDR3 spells CASSQDSGTGIYGYTF. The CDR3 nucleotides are TGCGCCAGCAGCCAAGACTCCGGGACAGGGATCTATGGCTACACCTTC.

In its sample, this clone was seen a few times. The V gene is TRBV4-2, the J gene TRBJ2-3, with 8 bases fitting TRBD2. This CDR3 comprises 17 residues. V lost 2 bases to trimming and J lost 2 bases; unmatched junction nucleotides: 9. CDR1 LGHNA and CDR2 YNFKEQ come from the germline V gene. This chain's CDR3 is CASSQMSGGGITDTQYF. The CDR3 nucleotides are TGTGCCAGCAGCCAAATGTCCGGGGGGGGGATCACAGATACGCAGTATTTT.

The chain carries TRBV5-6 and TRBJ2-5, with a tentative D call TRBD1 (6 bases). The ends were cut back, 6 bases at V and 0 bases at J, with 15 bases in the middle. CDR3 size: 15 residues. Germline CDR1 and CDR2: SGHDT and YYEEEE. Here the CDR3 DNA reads TGTGCCAGCACCCAAATCACAGGGTACCAAGAGACCCAGTACTTC. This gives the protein CASTQITGYQETQYF.